The entry that follows covers one T cell receptor beta chain sequence. About 0.5 to 1 ug RNA was reverse transcribed with random hexamers. TCRdb reanalysed the immunoSEQ multiplex PCR reads using MiXCR and keeps one entry per CDR3 protein. This sample has around 160,000 distinct CDR3 sequences; roughly 94% occur once, and the top ten carry about 0.086%. The record originates from a study of CD8 T cells in Susac syndrome. V was pared by 7 bases and J by 7 bases, with 17 bases between. From germline, CDR1 is WSHSY and CDR2 SAAADI. The CDR3 covers 14 residues. The clonotype comes from a human donor with multiple sclerosis. The chain couples TRBV10-2 to TRBJ2-1; maybe TRBD2 (6 bases). Sequenced input: CD4+ T cells from PBMCs. The CDR3 DNA reads TGCGCCAGCATTGACTTATTGGGGACTAATGAGCAGTTCTTC. Its protein is CASIDLLGTNEQFF.